This T cell receptor beta chain was retrieved from a study of long-term antiretroviral therapy in people with HIV (dated by TCRdb to the early 2020s). About the study as a whole: The earliest samples were collected roughly a decade before the 2015 WHO recommendation for immediate ART, at a time when ART was usually postponed until CD4 counts fell. Whether ART initiation and durable HIV suppression were associated with changes in peripheral blood TRB repertoire composition and diversity was tested in a retrospective serial study. A total of 192 cryopreserved PBMC samples were contributed to the cohort by 30 adults with confirmed HIV infection, with samples collected serially over a mean of 6 years (range 1-12). Among the approximately 30 participants with HIV, about 11 were female. No cross-contamination during QIAcube processing turned up in test extractions that ran a monoclonal T-cell line alongside 33 polyclonal samples. Points the paper makes about the study in general: Compared with controls, HIV repertoires had narrower CDR3 length ranges, and the network structure pointed to an antigen-experienced repertoire that shifted only slightly toward naive after ART. Since PBMC availability was limited, sequencing covered only the TCR beta chain, with no alpha chain pairing. Inferences about post-ART repertoire changes are limited because no data were available on ART adherence, viral resistance or therapy changes. The samples span the years 2004 to 2017, and the ART regimens used at that time may not be as effective as current regimens. ART initiation was associated with a significant increase in TRB diversity, but diversity stayed significantly below transplant donor controls even after long-term ART. Because cell numbers in pre-ART samples were limited, unsorted PBMC were profiled instead of sorted CD4+ and CD8+ T cells. Expanded TRB clones identified before ART initiation dominated the repertoire across all time points, though the dominance fluctuated and decreased in many PLHIV after ART.

Participants were included only if at least one PBMC sample before ART initiation and at least two post-ART samples were available. All participants with HIV were treated in the United States of America. Cryopreserved samples of about 0.95-10 million PBMC were thawed and washed before DNA extraction. At the time of the earliest PBMC sample for each participant with HIV, ages ranged from 23 to 54 years. PBMC samples were contributed by each participant from 1-4 timepoints before ART initiation and 2-8 timepoints after ART initiation, with a median of 7 samples. Serial HIV viral load, CD4+ T-cell count, ART history and demographic data were obtained for every participant. A Qiagen kit on a QIAcube was used to extract genomic DNA from unsorted PBMC, with samples processed in batches of 12. The CDR3 starts with the cysteine, ends with the phenylalanine, and has 15 residues. Only the CDR3 part of the read is kept: 45 bases, read in frame from the first base. At the junction V is shortened by 3 bases and J by 0 bases, with 15 bases in between. From a lookup of the germline V gene (reference sequence), CDR1 and CDR2 are GTSNPN and SVGIG.

With respect to this clone: What antigen it recognizes has not been identified. No base quality values were provided; no much bigger clone lies one nucleotide off.

The immunoSEQ hsTCRB v3.0 assay was used at survey level resolution to sequence the TRB variable region. TRB sequencing targeted a depth of roughly 40,000-55,000 T-cell genomes per sample. Pooled TRB libraries were sequenced on an Illumina MiSeq with a v3 150-cycle kit. Concerning the study's data processing: Repertoire analysis ran in R within a reproducible Nextflow workflow covering QC, data transformation and analysis. Custom analyses were implemented in LymphoSeq2, an R package for AIRR-Seq data exploration. After excluding a handful of samples that yielded fewer than 5000 total TRB sequences, approximately 170 HIV repertoires remained for analysis. Among the 180 to 200 HIV repertoires that were kept, 59 were collected before ART initiation and 120 to 140 were collected after ART initiation. Repertoires were downsampled to 5000 TRB nucleotide sequences, with summary statistics averaged over 100 downsampling iterations. Only TRB sequences with CDR3 regions of at least seven amino acids were retained for analysis. Diversity was measured with a Shannon entropy-derived clonality score and the Gini coefficient. In the repertoire networks, any two of the top 5000 CDR3 amino acid sequences were connected whenever the two sequences differed by an edit distance of one. GLIPH2 predicted antigen specificity groups and MHC restriction for TRB CDR3 amino acid sequences. To flag known CMV, EBV, HIV or tissue antigen associations, CDR3 amino acid sequences were matched against VDJdb and McPAS-TCR. Pre-ART, post-ART and control groups were compared with Wilcoxon signed-rank tests and Holm-Bonferroni correction. What TCRdb holds here is the immuneACCESS table cut down to in-frame rearrangements. Part of the clones is not present; checked against another copy, under half of the missing clones reflect an unresolved V gene, and the others are unexplained. That table gives V, J and clone size, and the DNA gave D and trimming. The sample data list almost 20,000 clones, and 90% of these were observed just once. The biggest ten clones account for over 7.5% of the sample.

The sequence links TRBV30 to TRBJ2-7; matching of 6 bases hints at TRBD1 as the D gene. This TCR was sampled from a woman in her twenties or thirties with HIV. Sequenced here: unsorted PBMCs, sampled nearly 4.5 years before starting antiretroviral therapy. The DNA sequence is TGTGCCTGGAGAAAAACCGGGACATCCTCCTACGAGCAGTACTTC. It specifies CAWRKTGTSSYEQYF.